This T cell receptor beta chain was sequenced in a study of T cells after yellow fever vaccination. Study as a whole: Some fractions had low cell numbers, and these were prepared with SMART-Seq v4 Ultra Low Input.

5'RACE template switching produced TCR cDNA carrying a universal primer site and UMIs. MiXCR was run by TCRdb on the 5' RACE reads, yielding one entry per CDR3 protein. The sample records 300,000 to 350,000 distinct CDR3 sequences, approximately 8% being singletons. Broader study findings: Booster samples showed a return of most primary-vaccination clones (almost 97% CD4, around 85% CD8).

Germline loops: CDR1 SGHVS, CDR2 FNYEAQ. V lost 8 bases, J lost 2 bases, and 8 bases lay in between. This CDR3 is 12 amino acids long. Note on this clonotype: Its cognate antigen is unknown.

This chain joins TRBV7-6 and TRBJ2-3; D gene unclear. The origin of this receptor is a man younger than 30 who received the YFV17D yellow fever vaccine. The material was PBMCs, obtained roughly 47 days after the first yellow fever vaccination. In nucleotides, the CDR3 is TGTGCCAGCGGGCAGGCCACAGATACGCAGTATTTT. This translates into CASGQATDTQYF. Using reference TRBV7-6 and TRBJ2-3 for the parts outside the CDR3, the full variable domain is GAGVSQSPRYKVTKRGQDVALRCDPISGHVSLYWYRQALGQGPEFLTYFNYEAQQDKSGLPNDRFSAERPEGSISTLTIQRTEQRDSAMYRCASGQATDTQYFGPGTRLTVL.